The 18 T cell receptor beta chains listed next were all sequenced from one sample in a study of blood T cell repertoires in COVID-19. Data came from immunoSEQ multiplex PCR; TCRdb stores just in-frame clones and leaves some out. Counted here are roughly 200,000 clones, about 87% occurring once; the ten biggest clones make up approximately 4%. The sequencing input was peripheral blood. Source of these receptors: a woman aged 25-40 years with acute or convalescent COVID-19.

This clone showed up just a few times. The chain employs TRBV4-1 and TRBJ1-5, with D uncertain. V was pared by 2 bases and J by 4 bases, with 3 bases between. CDR3 length: 12 amino acids. Germline assignment: CDR1 MGHRA and CDR2 YSYEKL. The CDR3 loop is CASSQPNQPQHF. For the CDR3, the DNA is TGCGCCAGCAGCCAACCGAATCAGCCCCAGCATTTT.

The chain combines TRBV3-1 (or the pseudogene TRBV3-2) with TRBJ2-1, with a possible D match to TRBD2 (6 bases). The V gene lost 9 bases and the J gene lost 0 bases, with 15 bases spanning the gap. From germline, CDR1 is LGHDT and CDR2 YNNKEL (reference sequence). The CDR3 extends over 15 amino acids. The CDR3 sequence: CASRAGPNSYNEQFF. Written as DNA, the CDR3 is TGTGCCAGTCGGGCGGGACCAAACTCCTACAATGAGCAGTTCTTC.

J is TRBJ2-1 and V is TRBV5-4; TRBD2 matches at 7 bases. The CDR3 contains 14 residues. The germline gives CDR1 SGHNT, CDR2 YYREEE (reference sequence). V was pared by 7 bases and J by 5 bases, with 9 bases of the junction left unmatched. CDR3 nucleotides: TGTGCCAGCCAAGTCTCTAGCGGTAACAATGAGCAGTTCTTC. This codes for CASQVSSGNNEQFF.

The chain carries TRBV9 and TRBJ1-2, with a tentative D call TRBD1 (6 bases). Germline V lookup: CDR1 SGDLS, CDR2 YYNGEE. V was trimmed by 3 bases and J by 5 bases, leaving 14 bases between them. The CDR3 extends over 14 amino acids. CDR3 in amino acids: CASSGTQGPYGYTF. The CDR3 DNA reads TGTGCCAGCAGCGGAACACAGGGTCCTTATGGCTACACCTTC.

The rearrangement links TRBV6-1 to TRBJ2-1; the match to TRBD2 covers 13 bases. Germline V CDR1 and CDR2: MNHNS, SASEGT. Trimming cost V 2 bases and J 9 bases; bases outside gene matches: 7. The CDR3 is made up of 16 amino acids. Here the CDR3 DNA reads TGTGCCAGCAGTGAAATAGGACTAGCGGGAGTTTTTGAGCAGTTCTTC. It codes for CASSEIGLAGVFEQFF.

This chain uses TRBV6-5 with TRBJ1-1; 10 nucleotides align to TRBD1. The CDR3 length is 13 residues. The germline V gene encodes CDR1 MNHEY and CDR2 SVGAGI. V shed 7 bases and J 10 bases; nucleotides not matched to a gene: 9. The CDR3 DNA is TGTGCCAGCATAAATTTTGACAGGGGGCGAGCTTTCTTT. As protein: CASINFDRGRAFF.

This chain joins TRBV7-2 and TRBJ1-2; D is unclear. The CDR3 is 12 amino acids. With 4 bases removed from V and 4 bases from J, the gap between germline ends came to 7 bases. Germline V gives CDR1 SGHTA, CDR2 FQGNSA. The CDR3 reads CASSSTLYGYTF. The CDR3 coding sequence is TGTGCCAGCAGCTCGACTCTCTATGGCTACACCTTC.

The rearrangement joins TRBV28 to TRBJ2-2, with TRBD2 identical over 9 bases. Germline-derived CDR1 and CDR2 are MDHEN and SYDVKM. The junction had 12 bases not matched to a gene; V was cut back by 7 bases and J by 3 bases. There are 17 residues in the CDR3. The CDR3 DNA reads as TGTGCCAGCAATCGAGCTAGCGGGATCTTCGACACCGGGGAGCTGTTTTTT. Its translation: CASNRASGIFDTGELFF.

The chain couples TRBV18 to TRBJ2-7; TRBD1 is a possible D gene (5 bases). The CDR3 is 13 residues long. Germline V gene sequence: CDR1 KGHSH, CDR2 LQKENI. The ends were cut back, 3 bases at V and 0 bases at J, with 6 bases in the middle. For the CDR3, the DNA is TGTGCCAGCTCACCCCAGGGCTCCTACGAGCAGTACTTC. It specifies CASSPQGSYEQYF.

The J gene is TRBJ1-1, the V gene TRBV4-1, with TRBD1 as a possible D gene (6 bases). V lost 6 bases, J lost 9 bases, and 11 bases lay in between. CDR1 is MGHRA, CDR2 YSYEKL, per germline. The CDR3 covers 11 residues. The CDR3 loop is CASRRDNQAFF. The CDR3 region has the DNA TGCGCCAGCAGACGGGACAATCAAGCTTTCTTT.

The J gene is TRBJ1-1, the V gene TRBV18, with 7 bases aligning to TRBD1. J gave up 0 bases and V 3 bases, and 19 bases lay outside the gene matches. The CDR3 runs 20 residues. CDR1 and CDR2 from the germline V gene are KGHSH and LQKENI. The CDR3 loop reads CASSPFPARGGQTLNTEAFF. The DNA of the CDR3 is TGTGCCAGCTCACCTTTCCCCGCACGTGGGGGACAGACCCTGAACACTGAAGCTTTCTTT.

The chain carries TRBV28 and TRBJ1-4, with D possibly TRBD1 on 6 matching bases. CDR1 and CDR2 (germline): MDHEN, SYDVKM. The CDR3 is made up of 14 amino acids. Trimming removed 7 bases from V and 5 bases from J, with 14 bases in between. The CDR3 coding sequence is TGTGCCAGCACCCCGACAGGAGGAAATGAAAAACTGTTTTTT. It is translated as CASTPTGGNEKLFF.

This chain connects TRBV6-5 to TRBJ2-2, with D unresolved. CDR3 length equals 13 residues. Germline values: CDR1 MNHEY, CDR2 SVGAGI. The ends were cut back, 2 bases at V and 6 bases at J, with 7 bases in the middle. The CDR3, as DNA: TGTGCCAGCAGTTACCCCCGAGCCGGGGAGCTGTTTTTT. Protein: CASSYPRAGELFF.

The rearrangement links TRBV30 to TRBJ1-1; the D is unclear. Germline values: CDR1 GTSNPN, CDR2 SVGIG (reference sequence). CDR3 length: 13 amino acids. V was clipped by 5 bases and J by 2 bases, with 12 bases between them. The CDR3 DNA sequence: TGTGCCTGGCGACGGGTCTCTAACACTGAAGCTTTCTTT. It yields the protein CAWRRVSNTEAFF.

The chain carries TRBV13 and TRBJ2-2, with 9 bases lining up with TRBD2. From germline, CDR1 is PRHDT and CDR2 FYEKMQ (reference sequence). Trimming removed 0 bases from V and 2 bases from J; junction bases left unmatched: 1. The CDR3 runs to 16 residues. The DNA for the CDR3 is TGTGCCAGCAGCTTAGGGCTAGCGGGAAACACCGGGGAGCTGTTTTTT. This gives the protein CASSLGLAGNTGELFF.

The gene calls are TRBV30 and TRBJ2-4, with D tentatively TRBD1 (6 bases). There are 13 residues in the CDR3. Germline loops: CDR1 GTSNPN, CDR2 SVGIG (reference sequence). V lost 0 bases and J lost 4, with 7 bases in between. Here the CDR3 reads CAWSVGGKNIQYF. The CDR3 nucleotides read TGTGCCTGGAGTGTAGGGGGTAAAAACATTCAGTACTTC.

CDR3 sequence reads: CASSLGETDTQYF. The CDR3 DNA sequence: TGCGCCAGCAGCTTGGGGGAGACAGATACGCAGTATTTT. The chain couples TRBV5-1 to TRBJ2-3, with D possibly TRBD2 on 5 matching bases. The V end was cut by 0 bases, the J end by 3 bases, with 5 bases between. The CDR3 sequence is 13 residues long. Germline CDR1 SGHRS, CDR2 YFSETQ.

The chain combines TRBV6-5 with TRBJ2-7; TRBD2 might be the D (6 bases). The germline gives CDR1 MNHEY, CDR2 SVGAGI. The CDR3 has 14 residues. V lost 0 bases to trimming and J lost 1 base, with 7 bases between them. Written as DNA, the CDR3 is TGTGCCAGCAGTTACTCGGGACTGTCCTACGAGCAGTACTTC. Protein product: CASSYSGLSYEQYF.